Following are 8 T cell receptor beta chains from one sample sequenced in a study of CD8+CD57+ T cells in acquired aplastic anemia. For CDR3 and TCR beta VDJ profiling, genomic DNA was the template used. Via MiXCR, TCRdb re-called the reads, giving one row per CDR3 protein. Of 300,000 or so distinct CDR3 sequences listed, around three fifths are singletons. Sequencing was done on a sample of sorted CD4+, CD8+, or CD8+CD57+ T cells (not recorded which) from PBMCs. The receptor source for this set is a human donor with severe aplastic anemia or a healthy control (not recorded which).

This clonotype was counted once. This chain uses TRBV24-1 with TRBJ2-5, with D perhaps given as TRBD1 or TRBD2 (5 bases each). V lost 9 bases and J lost 4, with 17 bases in between. Germline CDR1 reads KGHDR; CDR2 reads SFDVKD. The CDR3 contains 14 residues. The CDR3 sequence is CATLRDGELETQYF. The CDR3 DNA sequence: TGTGCCACCCTGAGGGACGGCGAATTAGAGACCCAGTACTTC.

This clonotype was counted a single time. This chain uses TRBV29-1 with TRBJ2-3, with 12 bases fitting TRBD1. Germline assignment: CDR1 SQVTM and CDR2 ANQGSEA. The CDR3 contains 14 residues. V trimming: 7 bases; J trimming: 6 bases; junction bases outside the gene matches: 8. This CDR3 reads CSGEGDRGQDTQYF. DNA of the CDR3: TGCAGCGGAGAGGGGGACAGGGGGCAGGATACGCAGTATTTT.

At least ten counts were recorded for this clonotype. V gene TRBV5-1 combines with J gene TRBJ1-2; D is undetermined. CDR3 length equals 13 residues. V lost 4 bases to trimming and J lost 8 bases, with 15 bases between them. Per the germline V gene, CDR1 is SGHRS and CDR2 is YFSETQ. The CDR3 is CASSGFRMGGYTF. The CDR3, as DNA: TGCGCCAGCAGCGGGTTTAGGATGGGAGGCTACACCTTC.

CDR3 protein: CSAYRAVAGANVLTF. As DNA, the CDR3 is TGCAGTGCGTACAGGGCAGTCGCTGGGGCCAACGTCCTGACTTTC. The chain joins TRBV20-1 to TRBJ2-6, with a weak D call TRBD1 (6 bases). The V gene's germline CDR1 is DFQATT and CDR2 SNEGSKA (reference sequence). Deletions cut 6 bases from V and 2 bases from J, with 14 bases between. CDR3 length: 15 amino acids.

To note about this clonotype: A much larger clone differs from this one at a single base, so this may be a read error. This chain uses TRBV30 with TRBJ2-7; 7 bases fit TRBD2. V was clipped by 2 bases and J by 2 bases; unmatched bases: 6. Germline V gene lookup returns CDR1 GTSNPN and CDR2 SVGIG (reference sequence). The CDR3 is 14 residues long. The CDR3 bases are TGTGCCTGGAGTCCGAGCGGGGTGGCCTACGAGCAGTACTTC. Its protein product is CAWSPSGVAYEQYF. Full variable domain (rest looked up from reference TRBV30 and TRBJ2-7): SQTIHQWPATLVQPVGSPLSLECTVEGTSNPNLYWYRQAAGRGLQLLFYSVGIGQISSEVPQNLSASRPQDRQFILSSKKLLLSDSGFYLCAWSPSGVAYEQYFGPGTRLTVT.

This chain links TRBV19 with TRBJ1-1; D is undetermined. The V and J ends lost 3 bases and 8 bases respectively, with 16 bases between them. CDR3 length: 14 residues. Germline V lookup: CDR1 LNHDA, CDR2 SQIVND (reference sequence). CDR3 sequence reads: CASSISQERGEAFF. In DNA form, the CDR3 reads TGTGCCAGTAGTATCTCCCAGGAACGAGGCGAAGCTTTCTTT.

This clonotype has a count of ten or more. V gene TRBV7-8 combines with J gene TRBJ2-2; D ambiguous. The V end was cut by 5 bases, the J end by 4 bases, with 11 bases between. The CDR3 is 14 amino acids. Germline V gene lookup returns CDR1 SGHVS and CDR2 FQNEAQ. The CDR3 loop reads CASSPRHITGELFF. CDR3 sequence (DNA): TGTGCCAGCAGCCCACGACATATCACCGGGGAGCTGTTTTTT. Variable domain in full (rest from reference TRBV7-8 and TRBJ2-2): GAGVSQSPRYKVAKRGQDVALRCDPISGHVSLFWYQQALGQGPEFLTYFQNEAQLDKSGLPSDRFFAERPEGSVSTLKIQRTQQEDSAVYLCASSPRHITGELFFGEGSRLTVL.

This chain uses TRBV19 with TRBJ2-7; TRBD2 matches at 11 bases. Germline assignment: CDR1 LNHDA and CDR2 SQIVND (reference sequence). The CDR3 runs 16 residues. The J segment lost 3 bases and the V segment lost 0 bases, leaving 4 bases of the junction unmatched. CDR3 in DNA: TGTGCCAGTAGTATAGATAGGACTAGCGGGCTCTACGAGCAGTACTTC. This translates into CASSIDRTSGLYEQYF. The complete variable domain, with remaining parts taken from reference TRBV19 and TRBJ2-7, reads DGGITQSPKYLFRKEGQNVTLSCEQNLNHDAMYWYRQDPGQGLRLIYYSQIVNDFQKGDIAEGYSVSREKKESFPLTVTSAQKNPTAFYLCASSIDRTSGLYEQYFGPGTRLTVT.